This is a list of T cell receptor beta chains from one sample in a study of cytomegalovirus exposure and HLA in healthy donors. Assay used: immunoSEQ multiplex PCR; TCRdb lists only in-frame clones, some missing. The profile shows 120,000 or so clones, around 82% of them singletons. Sample: PBMCs. The origin of the receptors is a male donor in good health and CMV-seropositive. CDR3s include the opening cysteine and the closing phenylalanine or tryptophan. A D gene is named only where the DNA matches it firmly. Size tells how often a clone was seen (once, few, many) or the class of an expanded clone, and some rows leave it out.

j_call | d_call | clone_size | v_call | cdr3_nt | cdr3_aa
TRBJ2-7 | TRBD1 | few | TRBV6-9 | TGTGCCAACTTCGACAGGGTAAGGATCTACGAGCAGTACTTC | CANFDRVRIYEQYF
TRBJ1-2 | NA | NA | TRBV5-4 | TGTGCCAGCAGCGCGGGACGTTTTGTATCAGGAGGCACCTTC | CASSAGRFVSGGTF
TRBJ2-1 | TRBD2 | once | TRBV28 | TGTGCCAGCAGAACCGGGACTAGCGGGAGGGGACCTAATGAGCAGTTCTTC | CASRTGTSGRGPNEQFF
TRBJ2-7 | NA | NA | TRBV30 | TGTGCCTGGAAGGGGGACCCCTACGAGCAGTACTTC | CAWKGDPYEQYF
TRBJ2-5 | NA | many | TRBV18 | TGTGCCAGCTCATCGGGACTGAGCACCGAGACCCAGTACTTC | CASSSGLSTETQYF
TRBJ1-5 | NA | NA | TRBV7-8 | TGTGCCAGCAGCTCCCCCGGGTCATCTGCCCAGCATTTT | CASSSPGSSAQHF
TRBJ2-2 | TRBD2 | NA | TRBV5-1 | TGCGCCACCCAGCGGGAGAAGGCAGGGCGGAACACCGGGGAGCTGTTTTTT | CATQREKAGRNTGELFF
TRBJ1-2 | NA | once | TRBV7-9 | TGCGCCAGCAGCTCCAGGACAGCCACTACTAACTATGGCTACACCTTC | CASSSRTATTNYGYTF
TRBJ2-7 | TRBD2 | NA | TRBV4-3 | TGCGCCAGCAGCCAAGTGTCTAGCGGGAGCGAGCAGTACTTC | CASSQVSSGSEQYF
TRBJ2-7 | TRBD1 | few | TRBV6-6 | TGTGCCAGCAGATCCGGGACAGCGCCCTACGAGCAGTACTTC | CASRSGTAPYEQYF
TRBJ2-4 | NA | NA | TRBV5-3 | TGTGCCAGAAGCTTTAGCAGGGGCGCGTCAAAAAACATTCAGTACTTC | CARSFSRGASKNIQYF